The clone carrying this T cell receptor (beta chain) was seen many times. The use of genomic DNA as template underpinned the TCR beta VDJ and CDR3 profiling. TCRdb fed the reads into MiXCR, producing one record per CDR3 protein. This table holds roughly 150,000 distinct CDR3 sequences, just under 45% found once. The data are from a study of CD8+CD57+ T cells in acquired aplastic anemia. V lost 0 bases and J 5 bases, leaving 6 bases between the germline ends. CDR3 length equals 13 residues. Germline CDR1 and CDR2: SGDLS and YYNGEE. The material sequenced was sorted CD4+, CD8+, or CD8+CD57+ T cells (not recorded which) from PBMCs. The source of this sequence is a human donor in good health. The rearrangement joins TRBV9 to TRBJ2-1, with D unresolved. For the CDR3, the DNA is TGTGCCAGCAGCGTAGCCCCCAACAATGAGCAGTTCTTC. Its protein is CASSVAPNNEQFF.